A selection of T cell receptor beta chains follows, all from one sample in a study of yellow fever vaccine responses in identical twins. In TCRdb, the RT-PCR reads were re-called with MiXCR into one record per CDR3 protein. The sample has about 19,000 distinct CDR3 sequences, approximately 68% seen once. The specimen comprised T cells from blood (PBMCs), unsorted or a sorted subset (not recorded which), sampled before or after yellow fever vaccination (not recorded which). The receptors come from a young woman who received the yellow fever vaccine. CDR3s include the opening cysteine and the closing phenylalanine or tryptophan. A D gene is named only where the DNA matches it firmly. A clone size is listed for some rows: how often the clone was seen (once, few, many), or a class if it is expanded.

v_gene	j_gene	len	d_gene	abundance	CDR3aa	CDR3nt
TRBV6-2/TRBV6-3	TRBJ2-3	14	NA	NA	CASSYGGPADTQYF	TGTGCCAGCAGTTACGGGGGGCCGGCAGATACGCAGTATTTT
TRBV7-3	TRBJ2-5	15	NA	NA	CASSLTRGGSETQYF	TGTGCCAGCAGCCTAACACGCGGGGGCTCGGAGACCCAGTACTTC
TRBV11-1	TRBJ2-7	14	TRBD2	once	CASSLDAGAYEQYF	TGTGCCAGCAGCTTAGACGCGGGGGCCTACGAGCAGTACTTC
TRBV9	TRBJ1-4	16	TRBD1	NA	CASTQRDRRSNEKLFF	TGTGCCAGCACCCAAAGGGACAGGAGGTCTAATGAAAAACTGTTTTTT
TRBV11-3	TRBJ1-4	15	TRBD1	once	CASSADRGSNEKLFF	TGTGCCAGCAGCGCGGACAGGGGGTCTAATGAAAAACTGTTTTTT
TRBV29-1	TRBJ2-1	16	TRBD2	few	CSGIGSSGRPENEQFF	TGCAGCGGTATAGGTTCCAGCGGGAGGCCGGAGAATGAGCAGTTCTTC
TRBV7-9	TRBJ2-3	16	TRBD2	few	CASSPRLAGATDTQYF	TGTGCCAGCAGTCCTAGACTAGCGGGGGCCACAGATACGCAGTATTTT
TRBV11-1	TRBJ2-1	12	NA	NA	CASSSIANEQFF	TGTGCCAGCAGCTCCATAGCAAATGAGCAGTTCTTC
TRBV20-1	TRBJ2-1	13	NA	NA	CSVRLPRYNEQFF	TGCAGCGTCCGTCTTCCCCGATACAATGAGCAGTTCTTC
TRBV28	TRBJ2-1	17	NA	NA	CASSLWASGNSYNEQFF	TGTGCCAGCAGTTTATGGGCATCGGGGAACTCCTACAATGAGCAGTTCTTC
TRBV11-1	TRBJ2-1	16	TRBD2	NA	CASSGGLAGNVVRQFF	TGTGCCAGCAGCGGGGGACTAGCGGGAAACGTGGTAAGGCAGTTCTTC
TRBV6-2/TRBV6-3	TRBJ2-1	13	NA	NA	CASTLGGSNEQFF	TGTGCCAGCACCCTTGGGGGGAGTAATGAGCAGTTCTTC
TRBV18	TRBJ1-6	15	NA	NA	CASSPGGHLDSPLHF	TGTGCCAGCTCACCAGGGGGACACTTGGATTCACCCCTCCACTTT
TRBV11-2	TRBJ2-1	14	NA	NA	CASSLRSGVDEQFF	TGTGCCAGCAGCTTACGTTCTGGGGTCGATGAGCAGTTCTTC
TRBV28	TRBJ2-7	15	NA	few	CASSFGGTRGYEQYF	TGTGCCAGCAGTTTTGGGGGGACAAGAGGATACGAGCAGTACTTC
TRBV12-3/TRBV12-4	TRBJ1-2	13	TRBD1	NA	CASNQGQGYGYTF	TGTGCCAGCAACCAGGGACAGGGCTATGGCTACACCTTC
TRBV18	TRBJ1-4	15	NA	NA	CASSPGGVTNEKLFF	TGTGCCAGCTCACCAGGAGGGGTAACTAATGAAAAACTGTTTTTT
TRBV10-3	TRBJ1-2	15	TRBD1	once	CAISKDRGGNYGYTF	TGTGCCATCAGTAAGGACAGGGGTGGAAACTATGGCTACACCTTC
TRBV23-1	TRBJ1-4	15	NA	few	CASSPLDRSNEKLFF	TGCGCCAGCAGTCCCCTGGACAGAAGTAATGAAAAACTGTTTTTT
TRBV11-1	TRBJ2-2	17	TRBD1	NA	CASSSGQVLHQTGELFF	TGTGCCAGCAGCTCCGGACAGGTCCTCCATCAGACCGGGGAGCTGTTTTTT
TRBV11-3	TRBJ2-3	14	NA	NA	CASTQGGIGGTQYF	TGTGCCAGCACCCAGGGGGGGATAGGGGGTACGCAGTATTTT
TRBV2	TRBJ2-3	14	NA	NA	CASRVGAPTDTQYF	TGTGCCAGCAGGGTTGGGGCGCCGACAGATACGCAGTATTTT
TRBV6-1	TRBJ1-2	15	TRBD1	few	CASSNDRGHQEGYTF	TGTGCCAGCAGCAACGACAGGGGGCATCAAGAAGGCTACACCTTC
TRBV10-3	TRBJ1-2	14	NA	NA	CAISEGPNKIGYTF	TGTGCCATCAGCGAGGGACCGAATAAGATTGGCTACACCTTC
TRBV5-1	TRBJ2-2	17	TRBD1	NA	CASSVRDRYMNTGELFF	TGCGCCAGCAGCGTCCGGGACAGATACATGAACACCGGGGAGCTGTTTTTT
TRBV3-1	TRBJ2-1	14	NA	NA	CASSLSKTYNEQFF	TGTGCCAGCAGCCTTAGCAAAACCTACAATGAGCAGTTCTTC
TRBV7-8	TRBJ2-1	11	NA	NA	CASLRGNEQFF	TGTGCCAGTTTGCGAGGAAATGAGCAGTTCTTC
TRBV19	TRBJ2-3	17	NA	NA	CASSITLGRKRTDTQYF	TGTGCCAGTAGTATTACATTGGGACGGAAGCGCACAGATACGCAGTATTTT
TRBV3-1	TRBJ2-5	16	NA	NA	CASSQGGTEYQETQYF	TGTGCCAGCAGCCAAGGCGGGACCGAGTACCAAGAGACCCAGTACTTC
TRBV29-1	TRBJ1-2	14	TRBD1	NA	CSVPPGQGNYGYTF	TGCAGCGTCCCCCCGGGACAGGGAAACTATGGCTACACCTTC
TRBV25-1	TRBJ2-7	14	NA	NA	CASSGQSYSYEQYF	TGTGCCAGCAGTGGGCAGAGTTACTCCTACGAGCAGTACTTC
TRBV28	TRBJ2-7	15	TRBD2	NA	CASGVAGGGGYEQYF	TGTGCCAGCGGCGTAGCGGGAGGGGGAGGCTACGAGCAGTACTTC